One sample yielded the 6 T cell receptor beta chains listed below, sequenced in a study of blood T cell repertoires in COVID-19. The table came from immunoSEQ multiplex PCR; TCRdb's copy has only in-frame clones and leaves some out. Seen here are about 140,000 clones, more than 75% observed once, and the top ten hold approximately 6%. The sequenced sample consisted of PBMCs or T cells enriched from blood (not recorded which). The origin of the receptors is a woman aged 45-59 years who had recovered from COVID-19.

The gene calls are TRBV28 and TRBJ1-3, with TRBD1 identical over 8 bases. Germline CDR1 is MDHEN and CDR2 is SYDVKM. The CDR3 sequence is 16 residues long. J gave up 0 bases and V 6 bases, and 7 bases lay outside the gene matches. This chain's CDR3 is CASSTGQASSGNTIYF. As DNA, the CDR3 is TGTGCCAGCAGCACGGGACAGGCGAGCTCTGGAAACACCATATATTTT.

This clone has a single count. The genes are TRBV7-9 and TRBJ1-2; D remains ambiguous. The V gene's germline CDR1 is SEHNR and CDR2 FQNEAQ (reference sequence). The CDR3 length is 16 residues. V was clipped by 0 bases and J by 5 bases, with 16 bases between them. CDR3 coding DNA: TGTGCCAGCAGCTTAGCGGGCAGCTCCTTACCGTATGGCTACACCTTC. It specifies CASSLAGSSLPYGYTF.

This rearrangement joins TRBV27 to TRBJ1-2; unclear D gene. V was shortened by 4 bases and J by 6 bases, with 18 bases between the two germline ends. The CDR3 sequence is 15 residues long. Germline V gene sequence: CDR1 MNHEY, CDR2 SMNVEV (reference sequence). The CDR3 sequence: CASSSYTSGIHGYTF. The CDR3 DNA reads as TGTGCCAGCAGTTCCTATACTTCGGGTATTCATGGCTACACCTTC.

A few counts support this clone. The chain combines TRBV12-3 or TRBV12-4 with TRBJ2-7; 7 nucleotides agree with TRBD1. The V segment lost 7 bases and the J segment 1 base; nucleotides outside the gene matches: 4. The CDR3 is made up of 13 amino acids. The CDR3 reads CASTRDSSYEQYF. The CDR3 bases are TGTGCCAGCACCCGGGACAGTTCCTACGAGCAGTACTTC.

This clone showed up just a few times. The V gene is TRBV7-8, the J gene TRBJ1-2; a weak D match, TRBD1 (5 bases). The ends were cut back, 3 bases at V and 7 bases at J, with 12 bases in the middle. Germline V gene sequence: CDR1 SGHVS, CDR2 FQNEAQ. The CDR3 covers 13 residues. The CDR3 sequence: CASSFTKGFGYTF. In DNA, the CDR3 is TGTGCCAGCAGCTTTACCAAGGGGTTTGGCTACACCTTC.

CDR3 residues: CASSHRDRINSPLHF. CDR3 sequence (DNA): TGTGCCAGCAGTCACCGGGACAGGATTAATTCACCCCTCCACTTT. The V call is TRBV6-5, the J call TRBJ1-6; 8 positions agree with TRBD1. CDR1 is MNHEY and CDR2 is SVGAGI in the germline V gene. The CDR3 has 15 amino acids. The trim removed 5 bases at V and 6 bases at J, leaving 6 bases unmatched.